These 23 T cell receptor beta chains were sequenced from one sample in a study of blood T cell repertoires in COVID-19. Produced via immunoSEQ multiplex PCR; TCRdb's table is partial and in-frame only. The table records 120,000 to 150,000 clones, around 90% of them present only once. Sequencing used peripheral blood. The receptors come from a human donor in a cohort sampled during active COVID-19.

The chain links TRBV29-1 to TRBJ1-1; TRBD1 agrees at 9 bases. There are 14 residues in the CDR3. Looked up from germline, CDR1 is SQVTM and CDR2 is ANQGSEA. V was clipped by 4 bases and J by 3 bases; unmatched bases: 6. CDR3: CSVVTGGSDTEAFF. In DNA form, the CDR3 reads TGCAGCGTTGTTACAGGGGGCAGCGACACTGAAGCTTTCTTT.

This clone was recorded only once. The genes are TRBV19 and TRBJ2-7, with D uncertain. The CDR3 runs 13 residues. Trimming took 1 base from V and 3 from J, leaving 7 bases between them. Germline-derived CDR1 and CDR2 are LNHDA and SQIVND (reference sequence). CDR3 region: CASSIGPVYEQYF. In DNA form, the CDR3 reads TGTGCCAGTAGTATAGGGCCCGTCTACGAGCAGTACTTC. Full variable domain (rest looked up from reference TRBV19 and TRBJ2-7): DGGITQSPKYLFRKEGQNVTLSCEQNLNHDAMYWYRQDPGQGLRLIYYSQIVNDFQKGDIAEGYSVSREKKESFPLTVTSAQKNPTAFYLCASSIGPVYEQYFGPGTRLTVT.

This rearrangement joins TRBV18 to TRBJ2-4; tentatively, D is TRBD1 (5 bases). V lost 2 bases and J 7 bases, leaving 18 bases between the germline ends. In germline, CDR1 is KGHSH, CDR2 LQKENI. The CDR3 spans 16 residues. The CDR3 sequence is CASSPELGRESNIQYF. As DNA, the CDR3 is TGTGCCAGCTCACCAGAATTGGGGCGCGAGTCCAACATTCAGTACTTC.

The chain uses TRBV6-5 and TRBJ2-7; 8 nucleotides line up with TRBD2. V was clipped by 7 bases and J by 3 bases; unmatched bases: 5. The CDR3 loop spans 13 amino acids. Germline V gene lookup returns CDR1 MNHEY and CDR2 SVGAGI. The CDR3 is CASKTSAGYEQYF. The DNA of the CDR3 is TGTGCCAGCAAGACTAGCGCTGGCTACGAGCAGTACTTC.

The rearrangement links TRBV9 to TRBJ1-3; 8 nucleotides agree with TRBD1. CDR1 and CDR2 from the germline V gene are SGDLS and YYNGEE. J was trimmed by 7 bases and V by 0 bases; bases with no gene match: 18. This CDR3 has 19 residues. CDR3 in amino acids: CASSVDPYGTGFSANTIYF. The CDR3 nucleotides read TGTGCCAGCAGCGTAGATCCTTACGGGACAGGTTTTTCAGCCAACACCATATATTTT.

The chain uses TRBV2 and TRBJ2-3; D possibly corresponds to TRBD2 (5 bases). CDR1 is SNHLY, CDR2 FYNNEI, per germline. The ends were cut back, 7 bases at V and 2 bases at J, with 10 bases in the middle. The CDR3 runs to 13 residues. CDR3: CASTRDYTDTQYF. In DNA, the CDR3 is TGTGCCAGCACGAGGGATTACACAGATACGCAGTATTTT.

This clone is a singleton in its sample. V and J are TRBV4-2 and TRBJ2-3, with a weak D call TRBD2 (5 bases). CDR1 is LGHNA and CDR2 is YNFKEQ in the germline V gene. Trimming shortened V by 1 base and J by 2 bases, and 7 bases separated the two germline ends. CDR3 length equals 14 residues. The CDR3 reads CASSQGTDTDTQYF. Written as DNA, the CDR3 is TGTGCCAGCAGCCAAGGGACTGACACAGATACGCAGTATTTT.

The chain recombines TRBV6-5 with TRBJ2-7, with D tentatively TRBD1 (6 bases). The CDR3 is made up of 12 amino acids. Germline-derived CDR1 and CDR2 are MNHEY and SVGAGI. The ends were cut back, 6 bases at V and 6 bases at J, with 12 bases in the middle. The CDR3 DNA sequence: TGTGCCAGCAGGGGGGCAGGGCCCGAGCAGTACTTC. Its translation is CASRGAGPEQYF.

The chain links TRBV4-2 to TRBJ1-2, with 7 bases fitting TRBD1. Germline V gives CDR1 LGHNA, CDR2 YNFKEQ. Unmatched junction bases numbered 6, after V lost 0 bases and J lost 5 bases. This CDR3 region has 15 residues. CDR3 region: CASSQEQGKGYGYTF. CDR3 DNA sequence: TGTGCCAGCAGCCAAGAACAGGGGAAGGGATATGGCTACACCTTC.

The chain uses TRBV18 and TRBJ2-7, with 11 bases fitting TRBD2. CDR3 length: 16 amino acids. V lost 4 bases and J lost 2; bases outside the gene matches: 7. Per the germline V gene, CDR1 is KGHSH and CDR2 is LQKENI. The CDR3 DNA reads as TGTGCCAGCTCACTCACCGGGACTAGCGGCACCTACGAGCAGTACTTC. As protein: CASSLTGTSGTYEQYF.

The chain joins TRBV7-2 to TRBJ1-2, with unresolved D. This CDR3 contains 15 residues. The V end was cut by 3 bases, the J end by 4 bases, with 15 bases between. Germline V gene data show CDR1 as SGHTA and CDR2 as FQGNSA. CDR3 coding DNA: TGTGCCAGCAGCTTCTCTGCGGAGTCCCCCTATGGCTACACCTTC. This codes for CASSFSAESPYGYTF. Together with reference TRBV7-2 and TRBJ1-2, the CDR3 gives the full variable domain: GAGVSQSPSNKVTEKGKDVELRCDPISGHTALYWYRQSLGQGLEFLIYFQGNSAPDKSGLPSDRFSAERTGGSVSTLTIQRTQQEDSAVYLCASSFSAESPYGYTFGSGTRLTVV.

The chain carries TRBV13 and TRBJ2-3, with 9 positions matching TRBD2. CDR1 is PRHDT and CDR2 is FYEKMQ in the germline V gene (reference sequence). V trimming: 0 bases; J trimming: 5 bases; junction bases outside the gene matches: 3. CDR3 size: 15 residues. CDR3 bases: TGTGCCAGCAGCTTAGGTAGCGGGGGCAAAGATACGCAGTATTTT. This gives the protein CASSLGSGGKDTQYF. Looking up the rest from reference TRBV13 and TRBJ2-3 gives the full variable domain: AAGVIQSPRHLIKEKRETATLKCYPIPRHDTVYWYQQGPGQDPQFLISFYEKMQSDKGSIPDRFSAQQFSDYHSELNMSSLELGDSALYFCASSLGSGGKDTQYFGPGTRLTVL.

The chain links TRBV6-6 to TRBJ2-5, with D possibly being TRBD1 (7 bases). Trimming pared 0 bases from V and 1 base from J, leaving 9 bases between. This CDR3 is built from 15 residues. Per the germline V gene, CDR1 is MNHNY and CDR2 is SVGAGI (reference sequence). CDR3 loop: CASSYSRDSQETQYF. Here the CDR3 DNA reads TGTGCCAGCAGTTACTCGCGGGACAGCCAAGAGACCCAGTACTTC.

J is TRBJ2-2 and V is TRBV5-5; TRBD1 agrees at 7 bases. The CDR3 consists of 16 residues. V dropped 3 bases and J dropped 6; count of bases not matched to a gene: 11. CDR1 is SGHKS, CDR2 YYEKEE, per germline (reference sequence). The CDR3 coding sequence is TGTGCCAGCAGCTCTAGGACAGGTGACTCATCCGGGGAGCTGTTTTTT. This encodes CASSSRTGDSSGELFF.

The chain uses TRBV5-5 and TRBJ2-2, with D possibly TRBD1 on 5 matching bases. From germline, CDR1 is SGHKS and CDR2 YYEKEE (reference sequence). The length of the CDR3 is 14 residues. Trimming removed 3 bases at V and 1 base at J, with 7 bases between. The CDR3 spells CASSYDRNTGELFF. The CDR3 region has the DNA TGTGCCAGCAGCTATGACAGGAACACCGGGGAGCTGTTTTTT. Complete variable domain (other parts from reference TRBV5-5 and TRBJ2-2): DAGVTQSPTHLIKTRGQQVTLRCSPISGHKSVSWYQQVLGQGPQFIFQYYEKEERGRGNFPDRFSARQFPNYSSELNVNALLLGDSALYLCASSYDRNTGELFFGEGSRLTVL.

This chain joins TRBV18 and TRBJ1-1; 8 nucleotides match TRBD1. The germline CDR1 and CDR2 sequences are KGHSH and LQKENI. The CDR3 length is 17 residues. The V gene end was trimmed by 5 bases and the J gene end by 5 bases; junction bases not matched to a gene: 16. The CDR3 DNA follows: TGTGCCAGCTCAAAGGACAGGGAAATCACAACAGGGACTGAAGCTTTCTTT. Translating it yields CASSKDREITTGTEAFF.

The chain combines TRBV6-5 with TRBJ1-3; 7 bases fit TRBD1. The CDR3 sequence is 15 residues long. Germline-derived CDR1 and CDR2 are MNHEY and SVGAGI. After removal of 4 bases from V and 0 bases from J, the junction contained 3 bases not matched to a gene. The CDR3 region has the DNA TGTGCCAGCAGTTGGGACAGCTCCTCTGGAAACACCATATATTTT. Protein sequence: CASSWDSSSGNTIYF.

V gene TRBV12-3 or TRBV12-4 combines with J gene TRBJ2-2; no clear D. This CDR3 region has 13 residues. Trimming took off 3 bases at V and 5 bases at J, with 7 bases between the two ends. CDR3 in DNA: TGTGCCAGCAGTTTCGACATAACCGGGGAGCTGTTTTTT. It codes for CASSFDITGELFF.

This chain connects TRBV9 to TRBJ2-1; D may be TRBD1 (5 bases). V lost 0 bases and J lost 9, with 16 bases in between. The germline gives CDR1 SGDLS, CDR2 YYNGEE. This CDR3 is 15 amino acids long. The CDR3 loop is CASSVERAGAPEQFF. CDR3 nucleotide sequence: TGTGCCAGCAGCGTAGAACGGGCTGGGGCTCCTGAGCAGTTCTTC.

V is TRBV7-2 and J is TRBJ1-3, with TRBD1 as a possible D gene (5 bases). CDR3 length: 15 residues. With 5 bases removed from V and 3 bases from J, the gap between germline ends came to 14 bases. Per germline, CDR1 SGHTA and CDR2 FQGNSA. As DNA, the CDR3 is TGTGCCAGCAGCAAGGGGACGGGGGGTGGAAACACCATATATTTT. Its translation is CASSKGTGGGNTIYF.

The chain carries TRBV7-9 and TRBJ2-4, with D possibly being TRBD2 (5 bases). Between the trimmed V and J ends, which lost 1 base and 8 bases, there was a span of 12 bases. The CDR3 consists of 14 residues. The germline V gene encodes CDR1 SEHNR and CDR2 FQNEAQ (reference sequence). Here the CDR3 reads CASSLDGEFDIQYF. CDR3 bases: TGTGCCAGCAGCTTAGACGGGGAGTTTGACATTCAGTACTTC.

Points on this clone: One junction end does not reproduce the germline sequence, and a read error may be involved. This chain uses TRBV5-4 with TRBJ2-3; TRBD1 agrees at 7 bases. Germline CDR1 is SGHNT and CDR2 is YYREEE (reference sequence). The CDR3 totals 16 residues. CDR3 sequence reads: CASSSGKGARTDTQYF. CDR3 sequence (DNA): TGTGCCAGCAGCTCGGGAAAGGGGGCCCGCACGGATACGCAGTATTTT.

This chain uses TRBV6-2 or TRBV6-3 with TRBJ2-5; perhaps TRBD1 as D (5 bases). Trimming removed 2 bases at V and 5 bases at J, with 18 bases between. Germline V gives CDR1 MNHEY, CDR2 SVGEGT. There are 16 residues in the CDR3. In DNA, the CDR3 is TGTGCCAGCAGTTACCTCAGGGTTTACAAGTCGGAGACCCAGTACTTC. Protein sequence: CASSYLRVYKSETQYF.